The 5 T cell receptor beta chains reported below all come from one sample, sequenced in a study of blood T cell repertoires in COVID-19. Measured with immunoSEQ multiplex PCR; TCRdb has only the in-frame clones, and not every one. The sample lists around 480,000 clones, 88% occurring once. Sequencing was done on a sample of peripheral blood. These receptors all stem from a woman aged 50 to 60 with COVID-19, enrolled during active disease.

The chain carries TRBV27 and TRBJ2-3, with unresolved D. This CDR3 has 15 amino acids. Germline V CDR1 and CDR2: MNHEY, SMNVEV (reference sequence). With 6 bases removed from V and 1 base from J, the gap between germline ends came to 14 bases. DNA of the CDR3: TGTGCCAGCAGGCTACTACGCCGAGGCACAGATACGCAGTATTTT. Translating it yields CASRLLRRGTDTQYF.

The chain carries TRBV4-1 and TRBJ2-5, with 10 bases identical to TRBD1. This CDR3 has 15 amino acids. Germline V gives CDR1 MGHRA, CDR2 YSYEKL. V shed 3 bases and J 5 bases; nucleotides not matched to a gene: 6. Here the CDR3 reads CASSQWDRGGETQYF. The DNA of the CDR3 is TGCGCCAGCAGCCAGTGGGACAGGGGTGGGGAGACCCAGTACTTC.

The V and J genes are TRBV5-6 and TRBJ1-2; TRBD1 is a possible D gene (6 bases). V shed 0 bases and J shed 4 bases, with 10 bases lying between them. The germline V gene encodes CDR1 SGHDT and CDR2 YYEEEE. The CDR3 has 14 amino acids. CDR3 in DNA: TGTGCCAGCAGCTTGGGGGACATCTTCTATGGCTACACCTTC. Its translation is CASSLGDIFYGYTF.

This chain joins TRBV11-1 and TRBJ2-1; 14 bases match TRBD2. The V gene end was trimmed by 4 bases and the J gene end by 7 bases; junction bases not matched to a gene: 6. Germline lookup yields CDR1 SGHAT and CDR2 FQDESV (reference sequence). This CDR3 is 16 amino acids long. The CDR3: CASSWTSGGIGNEQFF. The CDR3 DNA reads as TGTGCCAGCAGCTGGACTAGCGGGGGGATCGGGAATGAGCAGTTCTTC.

V gene TRBV6-1 combines with J gene TRBJ1-1, with D hard to call. V lost 1 base to trimming and J lost 6 bases, with 9 bases between them. Germline V gene sequence: CDR1 MNHNS, CDR2 SASEGT. CDR3 length equals 13 residues. The CDR3 region is CASSEVGRAEAFF. CDR3 in DNA: TGTGCCAGCAGTGAAGTGGGGAGGGCTGAAGCTTTCTTT.